Listed here are 25 T cell receptor beta chains from one sample, sequenced in a study of cytomegalovirus exposure and HLA in healthy donors. The PCR was carried out with 60 Vbeta primers and 13 Jbeta primers. The repertoire was sequenced with immunoSEQ multiplex PCR; TCRdb's copy has only in-frame clones and lacks some. The profile shows about 120,000 clones, over 60% of them singletons. Sequencing used PBMCs. Receptors were obtained from a man aged 18 to 30 in good health and CMV-seronegative.

The chain employs TRBV10-1 and TRBJ2-3, with 12 bases aligning to TRBD2. Germline CDR1 and CDR2: WNHNN and SYGVQD (reference sequence). Trimming took 3 bases from V and 7 from J; bases not matched to a gene: 8. This CDR3 region has 16 residues. The CDR3 sequence: CASSEKLAGGGNTQYF. The CDR3 DNA is TGCGCCAGCAGTGAAAAACTAGCGGGAGGTGGGAATACGCAGTATTTT.

The chain has TRBV4-2 and TRBJ2-5, with 7 bases fitting TRBD2. Germline V gene sequence: CDR1 LGHNA, CDR2 YNFKEQ. With 0 bases clipped from V and 3 bases from J, the junction kept 4 bases outside the gene matches. The length of the CDR3 is 15 residues. CDR3 sequence: CASSQDRSGEETQYF. The CDR3 DNA reads as TGTGCCAGCAGCCAAGATCGGAGCGGGGAAGAGACCCAGTACTTC.

About this clone itself: A read error may produce the germline difference seen at one junction end. This sequence joins TRBV4-2 and TRBJ1-4; 7 bases are shared with TRBD1. The CDR3 is 15 amino acids. Germline CDR1 LGHNA, CDR2 YNFKEQ. The CDR3 region has the DNA TGTCCCAGCAGCCAAGGACAGGACATTAATGAAAAACTGTTTTTT. It specifies CPSSQGQDINEKLFF.

The chain employs TRBV28 and TRBJ2-6; no clear D gene. Between the trimmed V and J ends, which lost 4 bases and 0 bases, there was a span of 7 bases. The CDR3 consists of 15 residues. The germline V gene has CDR1 MDHEN and CDR2 SYDVKM. The CDR3: CASSSPDSGANVLTF. The CDR3 DNA reads as TGTGCCAGCAGTTCGCCAGACTCTGGGGCCAACGTCCTGACTTTC.

The chain has TRBV25-1 and TRBJ1-2; D unresolved. Trimming cost V 2 bases and J 1 base, with 5 bases left between them. This CDR3 comprises 13 residues. Germline V gene lookup returns CDR1 MGHDK and CDR2 SYGVNS. DNA of the CDR3: TGTGCCAGCAGTGAAGACAATAACTATGGCTACACCTTC. Amino acids: CASSEDNNYGYTF.

This chain links TRBV7-9 with TRBJ2-7; 7 bases map to TRBD2. The V gene end was trimmed by 4 bases and the J gene end by 5 bases; junction bases not matched to a gene: 8. Germline loops: CDR1 SEHNR, CDR2 FQNEAQ (reference sequence). This CDR3 contains 14 residues. CDR3: CASSWDYAYHEQYF. CDR3 in DNA: TGTGCCAGCAGCTGGGACTACGCATATCACGAGCAGTACTTC.

Points on this clone: This CDR3 is also generated by other DNA sequences in the sample. The V gene is TRBV27, the J gene TRBJ2-3, with D hard to call. The CDR3 runs to 12 residues. Trimming took 5 bases from V and 0 from J, leaving 3 bases between them. Germline-derived CDR1 and CDR2 are MNHEY and SMNVEV (reference sequence). The CDR3 loop is CASSPSTDTQYF. The CDR3 bases are TGTGCCAGCAGTCCAAGCACAGATACGCAGTATTTT.

This clone was recorded a few times. The DNA of the CDR3 is TGTGCCAGCAGTTTTCGACAGTCTGGGGCCAACGTCCTGACTTTC. It yields the protein CASSFRQSGANVLTF. The chain joins TRBV28 to TRBJ2-6; tentative D call: TRBD1 (5 bases). The CDR3 runs to 15 residues. Trimming took off 3 bases at V and 1 base at J, with 7 bases between the two ends. The V gene's germline CDR1 is MDHEN and CDR2 SYDVKM.

The chain joins TRBV6-6 to TRBJ2-7; the D gene is possibly TRBD1 (6 bases). The CDR3 contains 16 residues. Trimming cost V 0 bases and J 3 bases, with 15 bases left between them. Germline V lookup: CDR1 MNHNY, CDR2 SVGAGI (reference sequence). The CDR3 reads CASSYSGGNHIYEQYF. The CDR3, as DNA: TGTGCCAGCAGTTACTCAGGGGGAAACCATATCTACGAGCAGTACTTC.

The rearrangement links TRBV7-3 to TRBJ1-1; a weak D match, TRBD1 (5 bases). CDR3 length: 14 amino acids. V was pared by 0 bases and J by 4 bases, with 9 bases between. Germline CDR1 and CDR2: SGHTA and FQGTGA. CDR3 sequence: CASSLTVGGTEAFF. CDR3 nucleotides: TGTGCCAGCAGCTTAACGGTCGGGGGCACTGAAGCTTTCTTT.

V gene TRBV6-6 combines with J gene TRBJ2-7; 8 bases are shared with TRBD2. The CDR3 runs 16 residues. Germline CDR1 MNHNY, CDR2 SVGAGI (reference sequence). The J segment lost 3 bases and the V segment lost 2 bases, leaving 9 bases of the junction unmatched. The DNA of the CDR3 is TGTGCCAGCAGTTACCCGCGGGGGGCCCCTGACTACGAGCAGTACTTC. Its translation: CASSYPRGAPDYEQYF.

The chain links TRBV27 to TRBJ1-1; weak D call: TRBD1 (5 bases). CDR3 size: 14 residues. The germline V gene has CDR1 MNHEY and CDR2 SMNVEV (reference sequence). Trimming shortened V by 0 bases and J by 6 bases, and 11 bases separated the two germline ends. The DNA for the CDR3 is TGTGCCAGCAGTTTATCAGGGGCGATGGCTGAAGCTTTCTTT. Amino acids: CASSLSGAMAEAFF.

This chain uses TRBV13 with TRBJ2-1; no reliable D call. Germline CDR1 PRHDT, CDR2 FYEKMQ (reference sequence). This CDR3 is 15 amino acids long. Trimming shortened V by 3 bases and J by 0 bases, and 9 bases separated the two germline ends. The CDR3 nucleotides are TGTGCCAGCAGCTTGGGCCTGAGCTCCTACAATGAGCAGTTCTTC. This codes for CASSLGLSSYNEQFF.

The CDR3 spells CASSLRQSNTEAFF. CDR3 sequence (DNA): TGTGCCAGTAGCCTCAGACAGTCGAACACTGAAGCTTTCTTT. The genes are TRBV19 and TRBJ1-1, with D perhaps TRBD1 (5 bases). Trimming removed 6 bases at V and 1 base at J, with 12 bases between. Germline V CDR1 and CDR2: LNHDA, SQIVND (reference sequence). The CDR3 runs to 14 residues.

This sequence joins TRBV6-6 and TRBJ1-5; TRBD1 is a possible D gene (6 bases). The V end was cut by 0 bases, the J end by 8 bases, with 14 bases between. This CDR3 spans 15 amino acids. Germline V gene sequence: CDR1 MNHNY, CDR2 SVGAGI (reference sequence). In nucleotides, the CDR3 is TGTGCCAGCAGTTACTCGGTAGCAGGGGTTGAGCCCCAGCATTTT. It codes for CASSYSVAGVEPQHF.

This clone was recorded a few times. The chain links TRBV19 to TRBJ1-1; the D gene is possibly TRBD1 (6 bases). Trimming removed 0 bases at V and 4 bases at J, with 6 bases between. CDR1 is LNHDA and CDR2 is SQIVND in the germline V gene (reference sequence). The CDR3 has 13 residues. CDR3 residues: CASSIDRGTEAFF. In DNA form, the CDR3 reads TGTGCCAGTAGTATAGACAGGGGCACTGAAGCTTTCTTT.

Notes on this clone: A junction boundary mismatches the germline segment, possibly from a read error. This rearrangement joins TRBV7-9 to TRBJ1-1, with 7 nucleotides matching TRBD1. Germline lookup yields CDR1 SEHNR and CDR2 FQNEAQ (reference sequence). The CDR3 loop spans 16 amino acids. CDR3 coding DNA: TGTTCCAGCGACCCTACGCCCGGGACAGCGAACACTGAAGCTTTCTTT. The encoded protein is CSSDPTPGTANTEAFF.

A few counts support this clone. This sequence joins TRBV19 and TRBJ1-2, with 8 bases identical to TRBD1. V lost 3 bases and J lost 5; bases outside the gene matches: 5. The CDR3 loop spans 14 amino acids. The germline CDR1 and CDR2 sequences are LNHDA and SQIVND (reference sequence). The CDR3 region has the DNA TGTGCCAGTAGTATCGGACAGGGACCATATGGCTACACCTTC. As protein: CASSIGQGPYGYTF.

This clone was observed a few times. The rearrangement links TRBV30 to TRBJ2-7; 9 bases fit TRBD1. The CDR3 is made up of 14 amino acids. Germline loops: CDR1 GTSNPN, CDR2 SVGIG (reference sequence). J gave up 6 bases and V 1 base, and 7 bases lay outside the gene matches. The CDR3 protein is CAWSAQGAPREQYF. The CDR3 DNA sequence: TGTGCCTGGAGTGCACAGGGGGCGCCCCGCGAGCAGTACTTC.

V usage is TRBV19 and J usage is TRBJ2-3; a weak D match, TRBD1 (6 bases). The CDR3 is made up of 15 amino acids. Germline CDR1 LNHDA, CDR2 SQIVND (reference sequence). V dropped 3 bases and J dropped 1 base, with 11 bases sitting between them. The CDR3 bases are TGTGCCAGTAGTATCAGGGGCTCGGGCACAGATACGCAGTATTTT. This encodes CASSIRGSGTDTQYF.

This chain links TRBV5-1 with TRBJ2-3, with TRBD2 identical over 10 bases. Germline loops: CDR1 SGHRS, CDR2 YFSETQ. V lost 1 base to trimming and J lost 0 bases; unmatched junction nucleotides: 2. The CDR3 covers 16 residues. The CDR3 is CASSLMTSGSTDTQYF. For the CDR3, the DNA is TGCGCCAGCAGCTTGATGACTAGCGGGAGCACAGATACGCAGTATTTT. The complete variable domain, with remaining parts taken from reference TRBV5-1 and TRBJ2-3, reads KAGVTQTPRYLIKTRGQQVTLSCSPISGHRSVSWYQQTPGQGLQFLFEYFSETQRNKGNFPGRFSGRQFSNSRSEMNVSTLELGDSALYLCASSLMTSGSTDTQYFGPGTRLTVL.

J is TRBJ1-3 and V is TRBV19; D is perhaps TRBD1 (6 bases). The V end was cut by 9 bases, the J end by 1 base, with 19 bases between. The CDR3 is 16 residues long. Germline V gives CDR1 LNHDA, CDR2 SQIVND (reference sequence). The CDR3 is CASTSGAVGSGNTIYF. The CDR3 nucleotides read TGTGCCAGCACTTCAGGGGCGGTCGGTTCTGGAAACACCATATATTTT.

V gene TRBV30 combines with J gene TRBJ2-1, with D possibly TRBD2 on 6 matching bases. Trimming pared 0 bases from V and 6 bases from J, leaving 12 bases between. The CDR3 extends over 14 amino acids. Germline V lookup: CDR1 GTSNPN, CDR2 SVGIG (reference sequence). The CDR3 is CAWSVGGKINEQFF. In nucleotides, the CDR3 is TGTGCCTGGAGTGTAGGCGGGAAGATCAATGAGCAGTTCTTC.

The genes are TRBV5-4 and TRBJ2-5; 7 nucleotides agree with TRBD1. Judging by the DNA end, TRBJ2-7 fits better; the J call may be wrong. The germline V gene encodes CDR1 SGHNT and CDR2 YYREEE (reference sequence). This CDR3 region has 12 residues. The CDR3 loop is CASSRDSYEQYF. The CDR3 coding sequence is TGTGCCAGCAGCAGGGACAGTTACGAGCAGTACTTC.

The CDR3 DNA reads TGCAGCGTTACACAGGGTGGCTACACCTTC. Amino acid sequence: CSVTQGGYTF. This chain joins TRBV29-1 and TRBJ1-2; tentative D call: TRBD1 (6 bases). The CDR3 is 10 residues long. The germline V gene has CDR1 SQVTM and CDR2 ANQGSEA. Between the trimmed V and J ends, which lost 5 bases and 7 bases, there was a span of 8 bases.